One sample yielded the 11 T cell receptor beta chains listed below, sequenced in a study of identifying expanded T cells in peripheral blood. Only in-frame clones appear in the TCRdb table, and some are missing; sequencing was by immunoSEQ multiplex PCR. The sample lists approximately 120,000 clones, 84% seen once, with more than 2.5% in the top ten. The sequenced sample was blood. The origin of the receptors is a person aged 18 to 75 in good health.

This clone was counted only a few times. The rearrangement joins TRBV6-5 to TRBJ1-6; D remains ambiguous. Germline CDR1 and CDR2: MNHEY and SVGAGI. The CDR3 extends over 13 amino acids. Trimming took 7 bases from V and 9 from J, leaving 13 bases between them. The CDR3 here is CASTNGEGSPLHF. The CDR3 DNA reads TGTGCCAGCACTAACGGGGAAGGTTCACCCCTCCACTTT.

This clone appeared a single time. The V gene is TRBV9, the J gene TRBJ1-2; 7 nucleotides agree with TRBD1. Per the germline V gene, CDR1 is SGDLS and CDR2 is YYNGEE. With V trimmed by 7 bases and J by 5 bases, 14 bases remained unmatched. The CDR3 spans 15 residues. The CDR3 loop is CASGGTAGVSYGYTF. DNA for the CDR3: TGTGCCAGCGGAGGGACAGCAGGGGTTTCATATGGCTACACCTTC. Filled out from reference TRBV9 and TRBJ1-2, the complete variable domain reads DSGVTQTPKHLITATGQRVTLRCSPRSGDLSVYWYQQSLDQGLQFLIQYYNGEERAKGNILERFSAQQFPDLHSELNLSSLELGDSALYFCASGGTAGVSYGYTFGSGTRLTVV.

The gene calls are TRBV27 and TRBJ1-6, with 8 positions matching TRBD1. This CDR3 spans 19 amino acids. Germline CDR1 reads MNHEY; CDR2 reads SMNVEV (reference sequence). Trimming took 0 bases from V and 4 from J; bases not matched to a gene: 11. The CDR3 DNA is TGTGCCAGCAGTTTATCGGGACAGGCAGGAGGGTTATATAATTCACCCCTCCACTTT. It yields the protein CASSLSGQAGGLYNSPLHF.

V gene TRBV28 combines with J gene TRBJ2-5; a weak D match, TRBD2 (6 bases). Germline V gives CDR1 MDHEN, CDR2 SYDVKM. Trimming removed 7 bases at V and 1 base at J, with 10 bases between. The CDR3 sequence is 13 residues long. The CDR3 bases are TGTGCCAGCACCGGGGGTCCCCAAGAGACCCAGTACTTC. Protein sequence: CASTGGPQETQYF.

This rearrangement joins TRBV5-6 to TRBJ2-1; TRBD2 matches at 10 bases. There are 16 residues in the CDR3. The trim removed 2 bases at V and 8 bases at J, leaving 10 bases unmatched. Looked up from germline, CDR1 is SGHDT and CDR2 is YYEEEE. The CDR3 sequence is CASSFDSGGRAHEQFF. CDR3 coding DNA: TGTGCCAGCAGCTTTGATAGCGGGGGGAGAGCGCATGAGCAGTTCTTC.

The V and J genes are TRBV19 and TRBJ2-7; 8 positions agree with TRBD2. J lost 0 bases, V lost 5 bases, and 6 bases had no gene match. The germline V gene has CDR1 LNHDA and CDR2 SQIVND (reference sequence). The CDR3 is made up of 15 amino acids. CDR3 amino acids: CASSPRGGSSYEQYF. DNA of the CDR3: TGTGCCAGTAGTCCCCGGGGGGGGAGCTCCTACGAGCAGTACTTC.

The chain uses TRBV7-4 and TRBJ1-5, with 7 bases lining up with TRBD1. Germline V gene sequence: CDR1 SGHVT, CDR2 SQSDAQ. CDR3 length: 17 amino acids. V gave up 3 bases and J gave up 3 bases; unmatched junction bases: 11. CDR3 nucleotide sequence: TGTGCCAGCAGCTTTAAAGTGGTCAGGGGGATCAATCAGCCCCAGCATTTT. The encoded protein is CASSFKVVRGINQPQHF.

The CDR3 DNA reads as TGTGCCAGCAGTTTAAGGAGACAAGCCACATTCGGCTACACCTTC. It specifies CASSLRRQATFGYTF. The rearrangement joins TRBV27 to TRBJ1-2; D uncertain. The ends were cut back, 2 bases at V and 8 bases at J, with 18 bases in the middle. CDR1 MNHEY and CDR2 SMNVEV come from the germline V gene (reference sequence). This CDR3 comprises 15 residues.

V gene TRBV6-6 combines with J gene TRBJ1-5; 8 bases align to TRBD1. Germline values: CDR1 MNHNY, CDR2 SVGAGI (reference sequence). The CDR3 sequence is 16 residues long. With V trimmed by 6 bases and J by 4 bases, 11 bases remained unmatched. As DNA, the CDR3 is TGTGCCAGCAGAATCTGGGAGGGACAGGTAAATCAGCCCCAGCATTTT. Translation: CASRIWEGQVNQPQHF.

The V gene is TRBV19, the J gene TRBJ2-7; no firm D call. Germline V gene sequence: CDR1 LNHDA, CDR2 SQIVND (reference sequence). V was pared by 3 bases and J by 0 bases, with 12 bases between. The CDR3 is 15 amino acids. Here the CDR3 DNA reads TGTGCCAGTAGTATGGCCAGCCGGATCTCCTACGAGCAGTACTTC. This gives the protein CASSMASRISYEQYF.

This clone was seen a handful of times. The chain recombines TRBV6-1 with TRBJ1-1; 10 bases are shared with TRBD1. Germline CDR1 MNHNS, CDR2 SASEGT. V was pared by 6 bases and J by 7 bases, with 8 bases of the junction left unmatched. The CDR3 is 14 residues long. The CDR3 DNA sequence: TGTGCCAGCAGGGGGGTGACAGGGGGCTATGAAGCTTTCTTT. Protein product: CASRGVTGGYEAFF.